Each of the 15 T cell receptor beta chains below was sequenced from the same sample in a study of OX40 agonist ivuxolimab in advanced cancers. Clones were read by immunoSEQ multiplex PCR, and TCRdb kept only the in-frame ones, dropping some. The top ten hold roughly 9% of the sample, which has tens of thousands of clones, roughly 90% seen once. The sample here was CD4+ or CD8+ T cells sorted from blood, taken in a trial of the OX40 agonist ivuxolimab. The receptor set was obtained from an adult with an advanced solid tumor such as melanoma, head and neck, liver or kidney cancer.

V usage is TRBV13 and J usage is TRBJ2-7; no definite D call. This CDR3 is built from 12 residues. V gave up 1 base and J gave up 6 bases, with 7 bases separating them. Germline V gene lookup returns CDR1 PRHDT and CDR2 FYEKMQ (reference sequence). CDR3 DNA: TGTGCCAGCAGCTTAGTGTCAGTCGAGCAGTACTTC. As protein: CASSLVSVEQYF.

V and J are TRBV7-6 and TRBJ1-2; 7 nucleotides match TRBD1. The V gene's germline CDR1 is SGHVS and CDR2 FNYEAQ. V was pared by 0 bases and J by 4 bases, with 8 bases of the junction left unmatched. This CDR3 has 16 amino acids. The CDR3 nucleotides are TGTGCCAGCAGCTTAGCGGGGACAGACCTCGGCTATGGCTACACCTTC. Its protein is CASSLAGTDLGYGYTF.

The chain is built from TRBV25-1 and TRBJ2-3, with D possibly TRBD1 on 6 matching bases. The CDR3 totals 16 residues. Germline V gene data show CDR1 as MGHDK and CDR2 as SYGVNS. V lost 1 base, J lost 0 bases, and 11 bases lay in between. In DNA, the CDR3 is TGTGCCAGCAGTGAATTAAACAGGGCCAGCACAGATACGCAGTATTTT. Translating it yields CASSELNRASTDTQYF.

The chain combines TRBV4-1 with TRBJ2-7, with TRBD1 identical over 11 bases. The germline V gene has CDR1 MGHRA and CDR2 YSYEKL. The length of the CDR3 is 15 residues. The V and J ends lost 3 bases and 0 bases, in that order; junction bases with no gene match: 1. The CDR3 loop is CASSHGTGGSYEQYF. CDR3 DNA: TGCGCCAGCAGCCACGGGACAGGGGGCTCCTACGAGCAGTACTTC.

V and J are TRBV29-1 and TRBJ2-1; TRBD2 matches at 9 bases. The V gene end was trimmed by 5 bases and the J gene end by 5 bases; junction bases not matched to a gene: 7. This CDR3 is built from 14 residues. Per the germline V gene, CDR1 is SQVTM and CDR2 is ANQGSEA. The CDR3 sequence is CSVLLAGSDNEQFF. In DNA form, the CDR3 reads TGCAGCGTTCTCCTAGCGGGGTCTGACAATGAGCAGTTCTTC.

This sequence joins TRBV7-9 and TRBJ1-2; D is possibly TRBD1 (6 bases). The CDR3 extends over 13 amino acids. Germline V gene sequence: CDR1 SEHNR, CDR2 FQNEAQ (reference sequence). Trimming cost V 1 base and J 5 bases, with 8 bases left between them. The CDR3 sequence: CASSLGTEYGYTF. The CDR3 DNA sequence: TGTGCCAGCAGCTTAGGGACAGAATATGGCTACACCTTC.

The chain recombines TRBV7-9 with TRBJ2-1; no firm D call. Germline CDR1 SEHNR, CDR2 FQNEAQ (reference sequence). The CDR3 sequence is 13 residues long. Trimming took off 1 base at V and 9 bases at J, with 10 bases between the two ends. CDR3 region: CASSLDLGGEQFF. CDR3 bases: TGTGCCAGCAGCTTAGATCTTGGCGGTGAGCAGTTCTTC.

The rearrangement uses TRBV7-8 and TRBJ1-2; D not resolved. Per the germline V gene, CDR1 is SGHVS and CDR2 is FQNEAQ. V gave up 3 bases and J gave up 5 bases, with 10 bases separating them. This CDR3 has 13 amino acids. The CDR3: CASSFKSGYGYTF. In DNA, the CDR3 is TGTGCCAGCAGCTTTAAGTCAGGTTATGGCTACACCTTC.

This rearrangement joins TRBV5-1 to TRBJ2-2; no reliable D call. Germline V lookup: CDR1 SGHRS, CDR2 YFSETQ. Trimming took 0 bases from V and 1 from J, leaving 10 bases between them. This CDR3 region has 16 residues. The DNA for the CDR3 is TGCGCCAGCAGCTTGGGTTGGACGGAGAACACCGGGGAGCTGTTTTTT. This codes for CASSLGWTENTGELFF. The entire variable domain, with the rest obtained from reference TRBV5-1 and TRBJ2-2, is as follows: KAGVTQTPRYLIKTRGQQVTLSCSPISGHRSVSWYQQTPGQGLQFLFEYFSETQRNKGNFPGRFSGRQFSNSRSEMNVSTLELGDSALYLCASSLGWTENTGELFFGEGSRLTVL.

CDR3 in amino acids: CASSPRDFQETQYF. Written as DNA, the CDR3 is TGTGCCAGCAGTCCCCGGGATTTTCAAGAGACCCAGTACTTC. This rearrangement joins TRBV27 to TRBJ2-5; D may be TRBD2 (5 bases). Germline V CDR1 and CDR2: MNHEY, SMNVEV (reference sequence). V lost 5 bases to trimming and J lost 2 bases, with 12 bases between them. CDR3 size: 14 residues.

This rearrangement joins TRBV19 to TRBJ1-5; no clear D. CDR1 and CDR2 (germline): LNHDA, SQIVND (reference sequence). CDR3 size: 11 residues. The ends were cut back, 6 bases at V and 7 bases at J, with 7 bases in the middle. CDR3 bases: TGTGCCAGTAGCGATTCGCAGCCCCAGCATTTT. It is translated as CASSDSQPQHF.

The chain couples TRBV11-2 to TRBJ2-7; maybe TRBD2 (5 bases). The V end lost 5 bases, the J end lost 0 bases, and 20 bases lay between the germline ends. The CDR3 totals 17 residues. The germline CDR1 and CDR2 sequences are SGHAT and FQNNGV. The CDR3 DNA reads TGTGCCAGCAGCCCAGGATTCCGGGGAGTCTCCTCCTACGAGCAGTACTTC. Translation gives CASSPGFRGVSSYEQYF.

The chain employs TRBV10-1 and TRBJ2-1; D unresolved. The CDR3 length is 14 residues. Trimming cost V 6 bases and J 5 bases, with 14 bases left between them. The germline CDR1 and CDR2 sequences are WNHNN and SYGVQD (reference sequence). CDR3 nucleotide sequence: TGCGCCAGCAGCGAGACAAAGGACCACAATGAGCAGTTCTTC. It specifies CASSETKDHNEQFF.

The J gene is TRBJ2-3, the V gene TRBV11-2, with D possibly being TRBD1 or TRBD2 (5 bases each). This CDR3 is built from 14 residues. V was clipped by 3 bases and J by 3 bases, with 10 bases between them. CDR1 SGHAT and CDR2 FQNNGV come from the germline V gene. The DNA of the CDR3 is TGTGCCAGCAGCTTGACTGAGGGGACAGATACGCAGTATTTT. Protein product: CASSLTEGTDTQYF.

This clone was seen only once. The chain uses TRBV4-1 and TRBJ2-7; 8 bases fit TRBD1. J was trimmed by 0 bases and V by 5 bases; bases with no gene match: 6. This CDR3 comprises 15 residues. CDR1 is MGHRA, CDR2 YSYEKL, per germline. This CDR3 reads CASSGQGWASYEQYF. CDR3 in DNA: TGCGCCAGCAGCGGACAGGGATGGGCCTCCTACGAGCAGTACTTC.